This T cell receptor beta chain was observed in a study of early T cells in non-severe SARS-CoV-2 infection. The V gene lost 0 bases and the J gene lost 3 bases, with 9 bases spanning the gap. The length of the CDR3 is 14 residues. CDR1 is SGHRS and CDR2 is YFSETQ in the germline V gene. TCRdb ran MiXCR on the 5' RACE reads and lists one entry per CDR3 protein. The table shows over 60,000 distinct CDR3 sequences, with roughly 9.4% occurring only once. Sequencing input: whole blood. The chain has TRBV5-1 and TRBJ1-1; no definite D call. This receptor was identified in an adult who was a healthcare worker with PCR-confirmed SARS-CoV-2 infection or an uninfected control (not recorded which). In DNA form, the CDR3 reads TGCGCCAGCAGCTTGGGGACGTTGGACACTGAAGCTTTCTTT. It yields the protein CASSLGTLDTEAFF.